This T cell receptor (beta chain) was observed in a study of blood T cell repertoires in COVID-19. Turning to the study itself: The analysed material was cDNA or gDNA that came from T cells, B-cell-depleted T cells, or PBMCs.

Trimming pared 1 base from V and 0 bases from J, leaving 10 bases between. The CDR3 totals 16 residues. CDR1 and CDR2 from the germline V gene are SGHTA and FQGNSA. TCRdb's table, derived via immunoSEQ multiplex PCR, lists solely in-frame clones and lacks some. This sample has 35,000 to 40,000 clones, with 70% to 90% found just once. This sequence originates from a man between 60 and 70 years old with active COVID-19. The chain recombines TRBV7-2 with TRBJ2-4; D remains unclear. Material: peripheral blood. CDR3 loop: CASSLGRWAAKNIQYF. The CDR3 bases are TGTGCCAGCAGCTTAGGAAGGTGGGCAGCCAAAAACATTCAGTACTTC.